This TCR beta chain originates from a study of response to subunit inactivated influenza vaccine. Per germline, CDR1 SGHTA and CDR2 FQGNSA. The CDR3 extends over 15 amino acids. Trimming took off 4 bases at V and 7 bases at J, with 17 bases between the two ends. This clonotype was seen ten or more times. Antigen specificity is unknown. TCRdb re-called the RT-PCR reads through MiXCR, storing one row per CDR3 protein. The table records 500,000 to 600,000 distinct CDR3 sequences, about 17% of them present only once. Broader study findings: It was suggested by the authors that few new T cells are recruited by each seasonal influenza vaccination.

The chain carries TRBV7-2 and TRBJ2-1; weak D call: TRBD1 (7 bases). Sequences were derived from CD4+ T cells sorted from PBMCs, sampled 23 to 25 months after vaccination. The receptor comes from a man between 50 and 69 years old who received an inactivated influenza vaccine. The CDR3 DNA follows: TGTGCCAGCAGCTCTCAGGGGGGAGTTTCGAATGAGCAGTTCTTC. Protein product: CASSSQGGVSNEQFF.